These 17 T cell receptor beta chains were all obtained from the same sample, sequenced in a study of CD8+ T cells in alopecia areata. Reverse transcribed after extraction, RNA yielded cDNA as the sequencing template. Using immunoSEQ multiplex PCR, the repertoire was profiled, and TCRdb retains in-frame clones only, with some absent. The sample consists of some 200,000 clones, 59% of them appearing once. The input for sequencing was CD4+ T cells sorted from blood, taken at week 0. These TCRs come from a human donor with alopecia areata.

The chain combines TRBV30 with TRBJ1-4, with 10 nucleotides matching TRBD1. Germline V gene sequence: CDR1 GTSNPN, CDR2 SVGIG (reference sequence). The CDR3 contains 13 residues. The ends lost 5 bases at V and 8 bases at J; junction bases unmatched: 5. The CDR3 DNA is TGTGCCTGGGGGACAGGGGTTGGAGAAAAACTGTTTTTT. It encodes CAWGTGVGEKLFF.

A few counts support this clone. The chain carries TRBV7-9 and TRBJ1-2, with a possible D match to TRBD1 (5 bases). V was cut by 3 bases and J by 7 bases, with 9 bases left in between. Germline values: CDR1 SEHNR, CDR2 FQNEAQ (reference sequence). CDR3 size: 12 residues. In DNA, the CDR3 is TGTGCCAGCAGCTTTACCGACAGTGGCTACACCTTC. Protein product: CASSFTDSGYTF.

The chain combines TRBV29-1 with TRBJ2-2, with a tentative D call TRBD2 (5 bases). This CDR3 has 14 residues. Trimming took 4 bases from V and 5 from J, leaving 14 bases between them. Germline CDR1 reads SQVTM; CDR2 reads ANQGSEA. This CDR3 is CSVGEPVGTGELFF. The CDR3, as DNA: TGCAGCGTTGGGGAGCCGGTTGGGACCGGGGAGCTGTTTTTT.

This clone was seen more than once but under ten times. The chain employs TRBV11-1 and TRBJ2-2; no reliable D call. The CDR3 totals 14 residues. The germline gives CDR1 SGHAT, CDR2 FQDESV (reference sequence). The ends were cut back, 6 bases at V and 4 bases at J, with 12 bases in the middle. CDR3 sequence reads: CASRMDGSTGELFF. As DNA, the CDR3 is TGTGCCAGCAGGATGGACGGATCCACCGGGGAGCTGTTTTTT.

To note about this clone: The junction does not match germline at one end; this may be a read error. The gene calls are TRBV5-6 and TRBJ2-7; 7 bases map to TRBD1. Germline values: CDR1 SGHDT, CDR2 YYEEEE. The CDR3 is 14 residues long. This CDR3 reads CASSWRRPGQTHLF. DNA for the CDR3: TGTGCCAGCAGCTGGAGAAGGCCGGGACAGACACACTTATTC.

V and J are TRBV30 and TRBJ1-2; weak D call: TRBD1 (5 bases). This CDR3 region has 14 residues. Trimming took off 0 bases at V and 6 bases at J, with 14 bases between the two ends. Germline-derived CDR1 and CDR2 are GTSNPN and SVGIG (reference sequence). Here the CDR3 reads CAWSVGVGGNGYTF. CDR3 coding DNA: TGTGCCTGGAGTGTGGGTGTCGGGGGTAATGGCTACACCTTC.

The chain uses TRBV29-1 and TRBJ2-1, with 8 bases matching TRBD1. Germline values: CDR1 SQVTM, CDR2 ANQGSEA. V lost 7 bases, J lost 5 bases, and 7 bases stayed unmatched. This CDR3 is built from 13 residues. In DNA form, the CDR3 reads TGCAGCGCCCACAGGGGGATCGACAATGAGCAGTTCTTC. Its translation is CSAHRGIDNEQFF.

The V gene is TRBV29-1, the J gene TRBJ2-3; TRBD1 matches 7 bases. Trimming removed 4 bases from V and 6 bases from J; junction bases left unmatched: 7. Germline lookup yields CDR1 SQVTM and CDR2 ANQGSEA. This CDR3 has 13 residues. The CDR3 nucleotides read TGCAGCGTTGTAGCGACAGGGCCGGATACGCAGTATTTT. It encodes CSVVATGPDTQYF.

This chain links TRBV5-1 with TRBJ2-2; 8 nucleotides agree with TRBD2. Germline V gene lookup returns CDR1 SGHRS and CDR2 YFSETQ. Trimming cost V 0 bases and J 6 bases; bases outside gene matches: 1. This CDR3 is built from 14 residues. The CDR3 DNA sequence: TGCGCCAGCAGCTTGGGACTAGCGTCCGGGGAGCTGTTTTTT. Protein product: CASSLGLASGELFF.

The V call is TRBV4-1, the J call TRBJ2-7, with D possibly being TRBD1 (6 bases). Per the germline V gene, CDR1 is MGHRA and CDR2 is YSYEKL. This CDR3 comprises 15 residues. Trimming took 0 bases from V and 1 from J, leaving 10 bases between them. CDR3 residues: CASSQEQGWSYEQYF. CDR3 in DNA: TGCGCCAGCAGCCAAGAACAGGGTTGGTCCTACGAGCAGTACTTC.

This clone was counted a few times. V is TRBV29-1 and J is TRBJ1-5; TRBD1 matches at 11 bases. CDR1 is SQVTM, CDR2 ANQGSEA, per germline. V trimming: 4 bases; J trimming: 8 bases; junction bases outside the gene matches: 1. There are 12 residues in the CDR3. CDR3 coding DNA: TGCAGCGTTGGGACAGGGGGCAAGCCCCAGCATTTT. The encoded protein is CSVGTGGKPQHF.

This chain connects TRBV29-1 to TRBJ2-3; D is uncertain. CDR1 SQVTM and CDR2 ANQGSEA come from the germline V gene. CDR3 length: 13 residues. Trimming stripped 6 bases from V and 2 bases from J, with 12 bases between. The CDR3 region is CSVHQPSTDTQYF. CDR3 DNA sequence: TGCAGCGTACACCAACCTTCCACAGATACGCAGTATTTT.

The chain couples TRBV4-1 to TRBJ2-5; D gene uncertain. CDR3 length: 13 residues. Germline-derived CDR1 and CDR2 are MGHRA and YSYEKL. Trimming took 3 bases from V and 3 from J, leaving 8 bases between them. CDR3 nucleotides: TGCGCCAGCAGCCAGAGGCCTGAAGAGACCCAGTACTTC. As protein: CASSQRPEETQYF.

This clone has only a few counts. The rearrangement links TRBV11-1 to TRBJ2-3, with 11 bases fitting TRBD1. After removal of 3 bases from V and 5 bases from J, the junction contained 7 bases not matched to a gene. Per germline, CDR1 SGHAT and CDR2 FQDESV (reference sequence). CDR3 size: 16 residues. The CDR3 region is CASSLRTGGIGDTQYF. The DNA of the CDR3 is TGTGCCAGCAGCTTGCGGACAGGGGGCATTGGAGATACGCAGTATTTT.

The CDR3 DNA follows: TGTGCCAGCAGCCCAGGGTCCCATGGCTACACCTTC. It encodes CASSPGSHGYTF. The chain recombines TRBV6-5 with TRBJ1-2; D perhaps matches TRBD1 (5 bases). CDR1 is MNHEY, CDR2 SVGAGI, per germline. With 6 bases removed from V and 6 bases from J, the gap between germline ends came to 11 bases. This CDR3 is built from 12 residues.

In its sample, this clone was seen once. The chain links TRBV6-5 to TRBJ1-1; D gene unclear. CDR3 length equals 12 residues. Trimming left V 5 bases short and J 0 bases short, with 4 bases between. From germline, CDR1 is MNHEY and CDR2 SVGAGI. CDR3 loop: CASSHMNTEAFF. CDR3 bases: TGTGCCAGCAGTCATATGAACACTGAAGCTTTCTTT.

V gene TRBV7-9 combines with J gene TRBJ1-1; 7 positions agree with TRBD1. CDR1 and CDR2 from the germline V gene are SEHNR and FQNEAQ (reference sequence). The junction had 5 bases not matched to a gene; V was cut back by 7 bases and J by 0 bases. This CDR3 has 14 residues. DNA for the CDR3: TGTGCCAGCAACTGGGGACAGATGAACACTGAAGCTTTCTTT. It translates to CASNWGQMNTEAFF.